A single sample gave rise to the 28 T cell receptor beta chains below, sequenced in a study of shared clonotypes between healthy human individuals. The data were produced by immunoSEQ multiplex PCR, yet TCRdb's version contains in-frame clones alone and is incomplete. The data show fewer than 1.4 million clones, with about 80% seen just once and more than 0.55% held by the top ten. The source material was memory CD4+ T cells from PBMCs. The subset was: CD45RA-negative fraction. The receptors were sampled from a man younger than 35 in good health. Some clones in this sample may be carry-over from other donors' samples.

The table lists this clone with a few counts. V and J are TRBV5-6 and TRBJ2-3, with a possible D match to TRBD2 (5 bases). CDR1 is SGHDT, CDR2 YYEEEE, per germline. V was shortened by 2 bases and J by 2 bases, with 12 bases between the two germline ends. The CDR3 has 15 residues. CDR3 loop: CASSLVERYTDTQYF. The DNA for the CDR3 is TGTGCCAGCAGCTTAGTCGAGCGGTACACAGATACGCAGTATTTT.

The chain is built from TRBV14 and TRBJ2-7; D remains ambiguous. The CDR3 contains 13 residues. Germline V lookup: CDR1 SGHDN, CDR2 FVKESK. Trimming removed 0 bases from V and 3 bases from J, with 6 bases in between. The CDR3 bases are TGTGCCAGCAGCCAAGAGGGATACTACGAGCAGTACTTC. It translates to CASSQEGYYEQYF.

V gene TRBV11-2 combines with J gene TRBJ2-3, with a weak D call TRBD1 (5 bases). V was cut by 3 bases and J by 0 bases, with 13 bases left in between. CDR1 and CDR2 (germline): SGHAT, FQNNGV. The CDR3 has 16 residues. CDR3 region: CASSFLTGISTDTQYF. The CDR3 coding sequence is TGTGCCAGCAGCTTCCTCACAGGAATTAGCACAGATACGCAGTATTTT.

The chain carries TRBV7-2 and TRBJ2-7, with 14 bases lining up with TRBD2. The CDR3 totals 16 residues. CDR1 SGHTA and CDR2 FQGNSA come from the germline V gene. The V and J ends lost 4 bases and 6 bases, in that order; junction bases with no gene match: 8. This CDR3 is CASSSRLAGGPLEQYF. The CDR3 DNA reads TGTGCCAGCAGCTCGAGACTAGCGGGAGGGCCCCTCGAGCAGTACTTC.

The CDR3 is CSVSKRMADTEAFF. CDR3 bases: TGCAGCGTGTCCAAGCGGATGGCGGACACTGAAGCTTTCTTT. The V call is TRBV29-1, the J call TRBJ1-1; D call uncertain. The CDR3 totals 14 residues. The V end was cut by 6 bases, the J end by 3 bases, with 17 bases between. In germline, CDR1 is SQVTM, CDR2 ANQGSEA. Supplemented by reference TRBV29-1 and TRBJ1-1, the full variable domain reads SAVISQKPSRDICQRGTSLTIQCQVDSQVTMMFWYRQQPGQSLTLIATANQGSEATYESGFVIDKFPISRPNLTFSTLTVSNMSPEDSSIYLCSVSKRMADTEAFFGQGTRLTVV.

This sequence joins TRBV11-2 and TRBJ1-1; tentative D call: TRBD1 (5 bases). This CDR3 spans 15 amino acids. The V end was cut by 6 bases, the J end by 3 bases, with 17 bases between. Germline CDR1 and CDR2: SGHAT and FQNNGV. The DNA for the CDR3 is TGTGCCAGCAGGTCTCGCAGGGAAAAGGACACTGAAGCTTTCTTT. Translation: CASRSRREKDTEAFF.

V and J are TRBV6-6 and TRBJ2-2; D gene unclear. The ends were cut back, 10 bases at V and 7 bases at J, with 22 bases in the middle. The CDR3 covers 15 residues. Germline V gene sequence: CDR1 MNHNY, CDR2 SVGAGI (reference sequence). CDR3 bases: TGTGCCACGAATGCCCAGGCCCGTATGGTCGGGGAGCTGTTTTTT. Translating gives CATNAQARMVGELFF.

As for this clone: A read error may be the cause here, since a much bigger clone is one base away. DNA for the CDR3: TGTGCCAGCAGTCCCTCGGAGCAGGAGGAAAAACTGTTTTTT. Translated, it gives CASSPSEQEEKLFF. V and J are TRBV28 and TRBJ1-4; D gene unclear. Germline V gives CDR1 MDHEN, CDR2 SYDVKM. V lost 5 bases and J lost 8, with 15 bases in between. The CDR3 runs 14 residues.

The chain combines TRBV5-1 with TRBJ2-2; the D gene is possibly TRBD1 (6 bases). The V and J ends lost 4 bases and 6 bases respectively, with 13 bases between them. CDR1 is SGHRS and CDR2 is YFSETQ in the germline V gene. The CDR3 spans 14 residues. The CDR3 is CASSIPQGSGELFF. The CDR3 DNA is TGCGCCAGCAGCATACCCCAGGGGTCCGGGGAGCTGTTTTTT.

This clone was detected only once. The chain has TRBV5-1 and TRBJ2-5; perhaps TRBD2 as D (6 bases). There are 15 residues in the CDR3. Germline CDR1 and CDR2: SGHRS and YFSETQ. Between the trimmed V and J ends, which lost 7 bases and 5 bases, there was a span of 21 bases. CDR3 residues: CASSFWGAGGETQYF. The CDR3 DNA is TGCGCCAGCTCTTTTTGGGGCGCAGGAGGGGAGACCCAGTACTTC.

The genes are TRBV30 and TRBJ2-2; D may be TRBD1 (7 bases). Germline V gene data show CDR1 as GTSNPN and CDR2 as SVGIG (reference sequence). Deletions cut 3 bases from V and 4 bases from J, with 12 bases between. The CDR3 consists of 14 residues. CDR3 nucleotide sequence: TGTGCCTGGAGCGCGGGACAGTTCACCGGGGAGCTGTTTTTT. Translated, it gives CAWSAGQFTGELFF.

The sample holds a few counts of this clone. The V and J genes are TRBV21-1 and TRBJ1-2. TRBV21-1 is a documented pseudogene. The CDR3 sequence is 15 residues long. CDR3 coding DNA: TGTGCCAGCAGCTTCCTAGGGAATACTAACTATGGCTACACCTTC. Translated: CASSFLGNTNYGYTF.

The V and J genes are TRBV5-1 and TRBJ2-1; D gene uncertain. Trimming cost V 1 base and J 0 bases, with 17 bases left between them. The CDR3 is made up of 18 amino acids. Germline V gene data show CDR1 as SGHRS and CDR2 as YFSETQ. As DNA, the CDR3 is TGCGCCAGCAGCTTGCTGTTCAGGCCACTTAGCTCCTACAATGAGCAGTTCTTC. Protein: CASSLLFRPLSSYNEQFF.

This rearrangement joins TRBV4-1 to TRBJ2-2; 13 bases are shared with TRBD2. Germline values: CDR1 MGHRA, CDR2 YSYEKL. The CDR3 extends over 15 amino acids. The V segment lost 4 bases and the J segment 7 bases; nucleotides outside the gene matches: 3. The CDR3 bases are TGCGCCAGCAGCCTCGGGACTAGCGGGAACGGGGAGCTGTTTTTT. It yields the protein CASSLGTSGNGELFF.

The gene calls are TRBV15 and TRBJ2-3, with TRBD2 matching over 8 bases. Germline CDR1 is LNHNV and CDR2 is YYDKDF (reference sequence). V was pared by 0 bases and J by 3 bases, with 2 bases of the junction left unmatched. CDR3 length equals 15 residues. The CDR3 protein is CATSREAGGTDTQYF. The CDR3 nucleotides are TGTGCCACCAGCAGAGAGGCGGGAGGAACAGATACGCAGTATTTT.

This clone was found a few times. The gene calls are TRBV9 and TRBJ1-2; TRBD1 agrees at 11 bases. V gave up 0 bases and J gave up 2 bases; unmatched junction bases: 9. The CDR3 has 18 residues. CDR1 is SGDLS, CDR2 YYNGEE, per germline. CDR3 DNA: TGTGCCAGCAGCGTAGTCCCGGGACAGGGGGTGGCCAACTATGGCTACACCTTC. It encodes CASSVVPGQGVANYGYTF.

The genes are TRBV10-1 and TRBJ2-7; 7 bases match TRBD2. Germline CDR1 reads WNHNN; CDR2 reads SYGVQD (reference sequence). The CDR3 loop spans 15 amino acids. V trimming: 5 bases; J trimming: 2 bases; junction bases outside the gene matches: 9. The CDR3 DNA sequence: TGCGCCAGCAGTCCCCGAGGCGGGGGAACCTACGAGCAGTACTTC. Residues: CASSPRGGGTYEQYF.

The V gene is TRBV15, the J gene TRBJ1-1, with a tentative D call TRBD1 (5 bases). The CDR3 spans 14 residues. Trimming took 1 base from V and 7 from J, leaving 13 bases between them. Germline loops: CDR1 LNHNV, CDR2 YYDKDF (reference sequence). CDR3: CATSRGDRISEAFF. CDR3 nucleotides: TGTGCCACCAGCAGAGGGGACCGAATCAGTGAAGCTTTCTTT. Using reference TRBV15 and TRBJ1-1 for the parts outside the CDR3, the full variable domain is DAMVIQNPRYQVTQFGKPVTLSCSQTLNHNVMYWYQQKSSQAPKLLFHYYDKDFNNEADTPDNFQSRRPNTSFCFLDIRSPGLGDTAMYLCATSRGDRISEAFFGQGTRLTVV.

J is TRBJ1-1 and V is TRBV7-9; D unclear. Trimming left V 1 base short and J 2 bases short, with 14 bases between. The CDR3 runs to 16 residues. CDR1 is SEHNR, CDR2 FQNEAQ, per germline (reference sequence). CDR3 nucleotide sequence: TGTGCCAGCAGCTTAGGATCCGCAGCCCTTAACACTGAAGCTTTCTTT. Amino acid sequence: CASSLGSAALNTEAFF.

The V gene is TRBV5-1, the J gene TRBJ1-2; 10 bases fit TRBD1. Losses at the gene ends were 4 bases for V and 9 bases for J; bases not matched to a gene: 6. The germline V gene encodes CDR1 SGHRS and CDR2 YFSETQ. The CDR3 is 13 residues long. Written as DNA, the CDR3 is TGCGCCAGCAGCCAAGGACAGGGGGAGCGCTACACCTTC. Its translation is CASSQGQGERYTF. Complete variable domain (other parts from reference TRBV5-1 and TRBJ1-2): KAGVTQTPRYLIKTRGQQVTLSCSPISGHRSVSWYQQTPGQGLQFLFEYFSETQRNKGNFPGRFSGRQFSNSRSEMNVSTLELGDSALYLCASSQGQGERYTFGSGTRLTVV.

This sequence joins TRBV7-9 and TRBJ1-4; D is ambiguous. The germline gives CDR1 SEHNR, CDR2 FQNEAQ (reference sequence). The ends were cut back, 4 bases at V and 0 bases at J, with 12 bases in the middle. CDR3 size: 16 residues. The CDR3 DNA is TGTGCCAGCAGCTCCCCTCGCGCAGCAACTAATGAAAAACTGTTTTTT. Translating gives CASSSPRAATNEKLFF. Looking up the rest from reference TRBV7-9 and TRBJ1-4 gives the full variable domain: DTGVSQNPRHKITKRGQNVTFRCDPISEHNRLYWYRQTLGQGPEFLTYFQNEAQLEKSRLLSDRFSAERPKGSFSTLEIQRTEQGDSAMYLCASSSPRAATNEKLFFGSGTQLSVL.

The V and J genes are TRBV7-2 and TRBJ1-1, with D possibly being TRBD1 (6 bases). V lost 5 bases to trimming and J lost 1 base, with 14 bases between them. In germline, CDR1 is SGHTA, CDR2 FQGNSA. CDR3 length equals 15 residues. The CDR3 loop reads CASSTQGSANTEAFF. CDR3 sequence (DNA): TGTGCCAGCAGCACCCAGGGGAGCGCGAACACTGAAGCTTTCTTT.

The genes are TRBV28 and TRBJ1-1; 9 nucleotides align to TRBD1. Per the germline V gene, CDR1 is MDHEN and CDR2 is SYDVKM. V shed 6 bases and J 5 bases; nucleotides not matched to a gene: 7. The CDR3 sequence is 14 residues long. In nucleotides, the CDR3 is TGTGCCAGCAGCATTGACAGGGGGAGGACTGAAGCTTTCTTT. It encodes CASSIDRGRTEAFF. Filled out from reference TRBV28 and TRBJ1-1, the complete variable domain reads DVKVTQSSRYLVKRTGEKVFLECVQDMDHENMFWYRQDPGLGLRLIYFSYDVKMKEKGDIPEGYSVSREKKERFSLILESASTNQTSMYLCASSIDRGRTEAFFGQGTRLTVV.

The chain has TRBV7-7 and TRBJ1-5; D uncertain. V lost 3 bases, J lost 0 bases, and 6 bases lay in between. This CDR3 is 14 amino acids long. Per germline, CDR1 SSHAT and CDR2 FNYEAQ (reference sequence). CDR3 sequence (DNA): TGTGCCAGCAGCTTCGGACTTAGCAATCAGCCCCAGCATTTT. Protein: CASSFGLSNQPQHF.

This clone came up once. The CDR3 nucleotides are TGTGCCAGCAGTGAAGCCGCGGGAGGACCCTACAATGAGCAGTTCTTC. This encodes CASSEAAGGPYNEQFF. The chain is built from TRBV6-1 and TRBJ2-1; the match to TRBD2 covers 8 bases. The J segment lost 2 bases and the V segment lost 0 bases, leaving 3 bases of the junction unmatched. Germline CDR1 reads MNHNS; CDR2 reads SASEGT. The CDR3 spans 16 residues.

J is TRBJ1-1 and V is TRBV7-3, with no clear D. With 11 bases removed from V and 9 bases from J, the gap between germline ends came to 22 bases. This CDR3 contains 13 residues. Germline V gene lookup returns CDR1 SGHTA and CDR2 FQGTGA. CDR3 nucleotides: TGTGCCTCCACCGAGGGTCCCAACGGCCAAGCTTTCTTT. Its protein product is CASTEGPNGQAFF.

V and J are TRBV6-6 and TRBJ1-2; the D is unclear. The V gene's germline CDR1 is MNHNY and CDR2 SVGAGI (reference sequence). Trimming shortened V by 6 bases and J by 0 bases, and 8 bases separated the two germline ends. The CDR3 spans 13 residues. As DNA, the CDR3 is TGTGCCAGCAGCTCAGACCCTAACTATGGCTACACCTTC. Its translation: CASSSDPNYGYTF.

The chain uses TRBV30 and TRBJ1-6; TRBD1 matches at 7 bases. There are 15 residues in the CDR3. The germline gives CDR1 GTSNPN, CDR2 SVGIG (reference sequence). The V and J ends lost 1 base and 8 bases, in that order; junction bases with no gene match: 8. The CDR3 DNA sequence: TGTGCCTGGAGTGATTACGGGGACAGTTATTCACCCCTCCACTTT. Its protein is CAWSDYGDSYSPLHF.